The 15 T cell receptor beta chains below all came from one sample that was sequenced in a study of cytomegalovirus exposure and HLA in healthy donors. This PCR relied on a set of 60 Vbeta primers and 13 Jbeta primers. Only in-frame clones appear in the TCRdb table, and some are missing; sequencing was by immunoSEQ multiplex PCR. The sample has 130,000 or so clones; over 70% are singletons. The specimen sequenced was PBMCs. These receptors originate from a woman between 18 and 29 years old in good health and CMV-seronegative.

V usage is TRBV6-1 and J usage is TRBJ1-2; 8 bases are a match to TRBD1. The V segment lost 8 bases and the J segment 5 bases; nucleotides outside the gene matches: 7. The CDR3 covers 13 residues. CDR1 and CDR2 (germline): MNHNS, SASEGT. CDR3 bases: TGTGCCAGCTCCAGGGGGCTAGAGTATGGCTACACCTTC. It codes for CASSRGLEYGYTF.

The CDR3 coding sequence is TGTGCCAGCAGCCCGTCGGTCGGCAGGGGCGATCCCCTTGACCGGGAGCTGTTTTTT. Protein: CASSPSVGRGDPLDRELFF. The rearrangement uses TRBV14 and TRBJ2-2, with D perhaps TRBD1 (6 bases). Germline CDR1 SGHDN, CDR2 FVKESK. CDR3 length equals 19 residues. Trimming left V 4 bases short and J 9 bases short, with 30 bases between.

CDR3 in amino acids: CAWKLNFRSTDTQYF. The CDR3 nucleotides read TGTGCCTGGAAGCTAAACTTCCGGTCCACAGATACGCAGTATTTT. V gene TRBV30 combines with J gene TRBJ2-3; the D is unclear. The CDR3 totals 15 residues. V lost 4 bases and J lost 2, with 16 bases in between. Germline V gene lookup returns CDR1 GTSNPN and CDR2 SVGIG (reference sequence).

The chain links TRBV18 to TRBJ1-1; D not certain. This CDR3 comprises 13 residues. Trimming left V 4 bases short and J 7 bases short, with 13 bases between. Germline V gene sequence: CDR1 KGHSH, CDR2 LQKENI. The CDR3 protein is CASSLSNRGEAFF. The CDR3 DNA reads TGTGCCAGCTCACTTTCCAACCGGGGTGAAGCTTTCTTT.

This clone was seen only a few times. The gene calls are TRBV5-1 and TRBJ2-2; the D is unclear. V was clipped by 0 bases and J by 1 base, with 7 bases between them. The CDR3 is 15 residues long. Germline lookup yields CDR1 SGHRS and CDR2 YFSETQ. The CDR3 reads CASSLAVVNTGELFF. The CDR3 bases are TGCGCCAGCAGCTTGGCCGTAGTGAACACCGGGGAGCTGTTTTTT.

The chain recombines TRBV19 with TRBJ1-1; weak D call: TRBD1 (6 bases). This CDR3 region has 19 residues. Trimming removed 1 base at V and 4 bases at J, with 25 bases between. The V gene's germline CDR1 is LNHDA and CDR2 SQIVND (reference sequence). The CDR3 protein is CASSIGRSGVSKRRTEAFF. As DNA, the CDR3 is TGTGCCAGTAGTATAGGACGGTCAGGGGTATCTAAACGACGCACTGAAGCTTTCTTT.

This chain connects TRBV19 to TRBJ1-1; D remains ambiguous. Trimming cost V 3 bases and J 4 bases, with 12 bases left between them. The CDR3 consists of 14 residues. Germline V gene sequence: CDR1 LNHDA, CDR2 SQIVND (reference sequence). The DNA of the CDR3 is TGTGCCAGTAGTATTTTTTCGGGAGGCACTGAAGCTTTCTTT. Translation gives CASSIFSGGTEAFF.

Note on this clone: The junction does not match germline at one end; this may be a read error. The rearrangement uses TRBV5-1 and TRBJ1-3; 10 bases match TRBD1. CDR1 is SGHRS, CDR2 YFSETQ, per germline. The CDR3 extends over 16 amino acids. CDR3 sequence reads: CASSWGQGPSGNAIYF. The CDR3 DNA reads TGCGCCAGCAGCTGGGGACAGGGGCCCTCTGGAAACGCCATATATTTT.

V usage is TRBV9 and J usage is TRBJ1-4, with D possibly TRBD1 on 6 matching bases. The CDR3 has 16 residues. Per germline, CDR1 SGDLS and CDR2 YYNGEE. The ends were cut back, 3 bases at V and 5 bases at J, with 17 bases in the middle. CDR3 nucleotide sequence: TGTGCCAGCAGCGCAGGGTCCAGGGGCATAAATGAAAAACTGTTTTTT. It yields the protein CASSAGSRGINEKLFF.

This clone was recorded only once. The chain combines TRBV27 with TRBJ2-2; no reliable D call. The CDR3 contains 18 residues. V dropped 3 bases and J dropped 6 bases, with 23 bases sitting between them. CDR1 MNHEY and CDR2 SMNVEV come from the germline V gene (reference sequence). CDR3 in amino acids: CASSFGDFSPNTPGELFF. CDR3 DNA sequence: TGTGCCAGCAGTTTCGGAGACTTTTCCCCAAATACCCCCGGGGAGCTGTTTTTT.

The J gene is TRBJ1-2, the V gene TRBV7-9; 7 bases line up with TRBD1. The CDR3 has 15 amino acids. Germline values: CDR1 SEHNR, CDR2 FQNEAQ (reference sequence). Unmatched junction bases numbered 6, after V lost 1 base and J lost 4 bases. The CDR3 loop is CASSLGGTEGYGYTF. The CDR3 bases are TGTGCCAGCAGCTTAGGGGGGACAGAAGGCTATGGCTACACCTTC.

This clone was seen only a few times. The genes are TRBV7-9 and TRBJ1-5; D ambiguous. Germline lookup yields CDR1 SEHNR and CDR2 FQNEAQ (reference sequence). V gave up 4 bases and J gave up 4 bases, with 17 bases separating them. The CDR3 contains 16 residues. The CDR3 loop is CASSSLNSVVNQPQHF. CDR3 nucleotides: TGTGCCAGCAGCTCCTTAAATTCCGTAGTTAATCAGCCCCAGCATTTT.

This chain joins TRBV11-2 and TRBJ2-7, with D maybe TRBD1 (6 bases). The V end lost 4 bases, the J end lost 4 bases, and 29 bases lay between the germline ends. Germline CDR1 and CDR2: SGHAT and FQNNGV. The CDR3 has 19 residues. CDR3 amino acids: CASSWRKRQRTAWGYEQYF. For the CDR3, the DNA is TGTGCCAGCAGCTGGAGGAAAAGACAAAGGACAGCCTGGGGATACGAGCAGTACTTC.

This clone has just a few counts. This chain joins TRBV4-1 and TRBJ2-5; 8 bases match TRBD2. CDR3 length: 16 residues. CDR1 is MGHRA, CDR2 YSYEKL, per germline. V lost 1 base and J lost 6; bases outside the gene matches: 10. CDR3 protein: CASSQVLAGDSKTQYF. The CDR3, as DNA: TGCGCCAGCAGCCAAGTCCTAGCGGGTGACTCGAAGACCCAGTACTTC.

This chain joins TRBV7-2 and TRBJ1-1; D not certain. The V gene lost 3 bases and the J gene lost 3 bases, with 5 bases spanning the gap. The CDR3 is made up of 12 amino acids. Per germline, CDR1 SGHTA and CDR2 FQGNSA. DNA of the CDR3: TGTGCCAGCAGCTTTAGAGACACTGAAGCTTTCTTT. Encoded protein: CASSFRDTEAFF.